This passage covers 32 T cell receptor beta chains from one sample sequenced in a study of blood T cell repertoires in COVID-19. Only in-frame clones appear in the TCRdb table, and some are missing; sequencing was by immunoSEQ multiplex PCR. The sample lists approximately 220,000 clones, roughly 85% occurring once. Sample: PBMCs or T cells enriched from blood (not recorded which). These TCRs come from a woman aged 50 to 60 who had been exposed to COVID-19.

The DNA of the CDR3 is TGTGCCATCAGTGAGCCGCCGGGAAATGAAAAACTGTTTTTT. Translated: CAISEPPGNEKLFF. The chain combines TRBV10-3 with TRBJ1-4, with D unresolved. Germline CDR1 ENHRY, CDR2 SYGVKD. Trimming removed 2 bases from V and 5 bases from J, with 9 bases in between. The CDR3 runs to 14 residues.

The DNA for the CDR3 is TGCGCCAGCGGCGGGGGGCCCCAAGAGACCCAGTACTTC. It specifies CASGGGPQETQYF. V gene TRBV10-2 combines with J gene TRBJ2-5, with 8 bases aligning to TRBD2. The V gene end was trimmed by 8 bases and the J gene end by 1 base; junction bases not matched to a gene: 3. Per germline, CDR1 WSHSY and CDR2 SAAADI. The CDR3 loop spans 13 amino acids.

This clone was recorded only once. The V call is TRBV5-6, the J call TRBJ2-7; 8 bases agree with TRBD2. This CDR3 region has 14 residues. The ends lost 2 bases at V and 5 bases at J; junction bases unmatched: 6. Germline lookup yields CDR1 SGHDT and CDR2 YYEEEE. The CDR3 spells CASSLGPRGDEQYF. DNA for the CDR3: TGTGCCAGCAGCTTAGGGCCGCGGGGGGACGAGCAGTACTTC.

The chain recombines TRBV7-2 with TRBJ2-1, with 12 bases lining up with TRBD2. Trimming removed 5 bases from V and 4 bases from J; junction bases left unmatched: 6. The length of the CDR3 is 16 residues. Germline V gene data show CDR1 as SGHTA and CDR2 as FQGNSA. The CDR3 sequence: CASSASGGASYNEQFF. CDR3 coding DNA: TGTGCCAGCAGCGCTAGCGGGGGGGCCTCGTACAATGAGCAGTTCTTC.

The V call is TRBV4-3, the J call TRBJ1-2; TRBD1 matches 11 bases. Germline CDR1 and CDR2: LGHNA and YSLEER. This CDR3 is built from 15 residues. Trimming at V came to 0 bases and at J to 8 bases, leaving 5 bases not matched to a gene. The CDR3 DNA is TGCGCCAGCAGCCAAGATTTGGGGACAGGGGGGGGCTACACCTTC. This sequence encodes CASSQDLGTGGGYTF.

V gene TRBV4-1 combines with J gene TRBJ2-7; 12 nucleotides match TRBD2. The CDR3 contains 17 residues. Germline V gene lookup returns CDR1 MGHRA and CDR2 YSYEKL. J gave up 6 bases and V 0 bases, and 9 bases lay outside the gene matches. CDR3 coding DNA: TGCGCCAGCAGCCAAGAACCAGCGACTAGCGGGGGTGGCGAGCAGTACTTC. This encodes CASSQEPATSGGGEQYF.

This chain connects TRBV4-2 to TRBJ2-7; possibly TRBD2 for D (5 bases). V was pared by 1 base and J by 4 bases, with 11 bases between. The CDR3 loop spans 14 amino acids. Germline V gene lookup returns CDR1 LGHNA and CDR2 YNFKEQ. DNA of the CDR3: TGTGCCAGCAGCCAAGTAGGAGGTGAATACGAGCAGTACTTC. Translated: CASSQVGGEYEQYF.

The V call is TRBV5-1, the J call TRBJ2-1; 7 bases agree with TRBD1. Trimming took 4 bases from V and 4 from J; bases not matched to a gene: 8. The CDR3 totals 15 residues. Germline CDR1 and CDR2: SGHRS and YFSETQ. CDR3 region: CASSRSGTDYNEQFF. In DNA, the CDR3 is TGCGCCAGCAGCCGTTCCGGGACAGATTACAATGAGCAGTTCTTC.

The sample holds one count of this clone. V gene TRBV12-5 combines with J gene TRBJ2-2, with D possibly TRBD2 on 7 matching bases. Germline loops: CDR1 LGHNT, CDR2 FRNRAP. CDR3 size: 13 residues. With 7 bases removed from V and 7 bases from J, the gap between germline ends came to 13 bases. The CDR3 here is CASAGGQGGELFF. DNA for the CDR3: TGTGCTAGTGCGGGGGGCCAGGGCGGGGAGCTGTTTTTT.

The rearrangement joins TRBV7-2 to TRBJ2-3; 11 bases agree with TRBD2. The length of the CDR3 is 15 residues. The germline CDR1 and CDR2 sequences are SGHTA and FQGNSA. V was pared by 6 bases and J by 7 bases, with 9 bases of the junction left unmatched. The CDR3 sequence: CASRLAGAGSNTQYF. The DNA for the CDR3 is TGTGCCAGCAGACTAGCGGGGGCCGGGAGTAATACGCAGTATTTT.

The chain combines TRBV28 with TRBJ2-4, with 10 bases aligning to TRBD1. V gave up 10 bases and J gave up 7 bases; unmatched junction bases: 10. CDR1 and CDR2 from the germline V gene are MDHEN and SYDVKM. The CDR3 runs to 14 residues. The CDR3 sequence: CATQVTGGENIQYF. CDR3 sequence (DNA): TGTGCCACCCAGGTGACAGGGGGCGAGAACATTCAGTACTTC.

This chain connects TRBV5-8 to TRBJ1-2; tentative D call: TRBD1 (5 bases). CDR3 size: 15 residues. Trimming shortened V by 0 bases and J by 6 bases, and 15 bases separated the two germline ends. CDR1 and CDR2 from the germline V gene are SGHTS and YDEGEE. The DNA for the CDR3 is TGTGCCAGCAGCTTGGTGTGGGGCTCGGCCCATGGCTACACCTTC. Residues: CASSLVWGSAHGYTF.

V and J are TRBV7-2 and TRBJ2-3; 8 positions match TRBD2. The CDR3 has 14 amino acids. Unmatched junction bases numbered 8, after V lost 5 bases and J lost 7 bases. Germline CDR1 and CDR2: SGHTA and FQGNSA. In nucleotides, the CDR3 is TGTGCCAGCAGCCCGGGACTAGTTGGGAATACGCAGTATTTT. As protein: CASSPGLVGNTQYF.

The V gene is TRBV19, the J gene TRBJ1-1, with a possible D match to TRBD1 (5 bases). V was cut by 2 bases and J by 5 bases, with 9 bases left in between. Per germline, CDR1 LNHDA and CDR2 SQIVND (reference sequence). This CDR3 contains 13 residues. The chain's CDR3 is CASSIKRGTEAFF. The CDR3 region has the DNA TGTGCCAGTAGTATAAAGCGGGGGACTGAAGCTTTCTTT.

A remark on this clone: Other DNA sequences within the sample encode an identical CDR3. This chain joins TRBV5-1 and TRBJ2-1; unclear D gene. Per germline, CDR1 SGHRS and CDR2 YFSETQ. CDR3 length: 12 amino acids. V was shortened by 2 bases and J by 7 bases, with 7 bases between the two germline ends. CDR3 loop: CASSFAGNEQFF. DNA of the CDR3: TGCGCCAGCAGCTTCGCAGGTAATGAGCAGTTCTTC. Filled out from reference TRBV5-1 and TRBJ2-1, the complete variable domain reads KAGVTQTPRYLIKTRGQQVTLSCSPISGHRSVSWYQQTPGQGLQFLFEYFSETQRNKGNFPGRFSGRQFSNSRSEMNVSTLELGDSALYLCASSFAGNEQFFGPGTRLTVL.

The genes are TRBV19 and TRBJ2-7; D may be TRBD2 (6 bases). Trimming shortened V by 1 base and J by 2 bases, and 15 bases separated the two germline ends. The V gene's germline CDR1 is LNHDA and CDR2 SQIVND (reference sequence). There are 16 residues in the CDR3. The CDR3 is CASSIVPGTPPYEQYF. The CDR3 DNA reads TGTGCCAGTAGTATAGTGCCCGGGACTCCCCCCTACGAGCAGTACTTC.

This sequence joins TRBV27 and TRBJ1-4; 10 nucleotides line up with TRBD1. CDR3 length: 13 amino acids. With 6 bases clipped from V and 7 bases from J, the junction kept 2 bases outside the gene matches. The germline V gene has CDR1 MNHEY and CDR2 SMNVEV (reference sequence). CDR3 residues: CASSRQGAEKLFF. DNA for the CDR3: TGTGCCAGCAGCCGACAGGGGGCTGAAAAACTGTTTTTT.

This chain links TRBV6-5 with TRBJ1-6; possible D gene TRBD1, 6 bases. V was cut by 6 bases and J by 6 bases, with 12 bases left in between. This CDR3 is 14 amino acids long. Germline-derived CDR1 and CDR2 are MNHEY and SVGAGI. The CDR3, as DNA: TGTGCCAGCAGAACACAGGGCGGTAATTCACCCCTCCACTTT. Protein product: CASRTQGGNSPLHF.

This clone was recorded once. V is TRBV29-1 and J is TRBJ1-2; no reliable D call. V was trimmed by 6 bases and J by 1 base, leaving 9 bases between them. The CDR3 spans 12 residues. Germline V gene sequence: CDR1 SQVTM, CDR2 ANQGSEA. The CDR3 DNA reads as TGCAGCGTGGACGGGAATAACTATGGCTACACCTTC. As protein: CSVDGNNYGYTF.

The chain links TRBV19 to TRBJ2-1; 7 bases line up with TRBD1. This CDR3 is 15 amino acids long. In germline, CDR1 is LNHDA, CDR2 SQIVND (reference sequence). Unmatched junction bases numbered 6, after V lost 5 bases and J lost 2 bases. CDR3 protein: CASSPQGSTYNEQFF. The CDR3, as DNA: TGTGCCAGTAGTCCACAGGGGAGCACCTACAATGAGCAGTTCTTC. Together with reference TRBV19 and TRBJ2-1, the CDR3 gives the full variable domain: DGGITQSPKYLFRKEGQNVTLSCEQNLNHDAMYWYRQDPGQGLRLIYYSQIVNDFQKGDIAEGYSVSREKKESFPLTVTSAQKNPTAFYLCASSPQGSTYNEQFFGPGTRLTVL.

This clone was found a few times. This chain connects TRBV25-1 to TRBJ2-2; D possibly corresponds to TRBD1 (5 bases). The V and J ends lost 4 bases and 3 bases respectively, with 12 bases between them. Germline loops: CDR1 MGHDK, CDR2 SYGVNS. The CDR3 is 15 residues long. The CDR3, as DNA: TGTGCCAGCAGTGGACAGACAGCAGACACCGGGGAGCTGTTTTTT. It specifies CASSGQTADTGELFF. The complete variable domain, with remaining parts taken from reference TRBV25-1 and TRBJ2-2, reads EADIYQTPRYLVIGTGKKITLECSQTMGHDKMYWYQQDPGMELHLIHYSYGVNSTEKGDLSSESTVSRIRTEHFPLTLESARPSHTSQYLCASSGQTADTGELFFGEGSRLTVL.

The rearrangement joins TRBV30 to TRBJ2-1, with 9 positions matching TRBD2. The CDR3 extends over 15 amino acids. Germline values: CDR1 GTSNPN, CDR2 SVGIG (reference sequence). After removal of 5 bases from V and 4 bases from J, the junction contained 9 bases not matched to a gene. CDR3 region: CAWGMGLAGYNEQFF. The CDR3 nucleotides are TGTGCCTGGGGGATGGGTCTAGCGGGGTACAATGAGCAGTTCTTC. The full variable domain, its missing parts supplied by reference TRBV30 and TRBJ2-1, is SQTIHQWPATLVQPVGSPLSLECTVEGTSNPNLYWYRQAAGRGLQLLFYSVGIGQISSEVPQNLSASRPQDRQFILSSKKLLLSDSGFYLCAWGMGLAGYNEQFFGPGTRLTVL.

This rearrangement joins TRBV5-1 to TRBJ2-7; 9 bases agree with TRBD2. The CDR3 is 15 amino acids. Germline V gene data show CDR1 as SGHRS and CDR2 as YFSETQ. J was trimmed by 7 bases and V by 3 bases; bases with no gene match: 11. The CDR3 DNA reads TGCGCCAGCAGCTCAGCCCGCGGGGGGGCGGGAGAGCAGTACTTC. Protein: CASSSARGGAGEQYF.

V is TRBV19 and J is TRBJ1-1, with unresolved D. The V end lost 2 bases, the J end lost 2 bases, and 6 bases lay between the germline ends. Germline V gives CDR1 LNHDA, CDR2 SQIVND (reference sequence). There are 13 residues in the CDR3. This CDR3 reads CASSIKINTEAFF. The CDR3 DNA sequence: TGTGCCAGTAGTATAAAAATAAACACTGAAGCTTTCTTT.

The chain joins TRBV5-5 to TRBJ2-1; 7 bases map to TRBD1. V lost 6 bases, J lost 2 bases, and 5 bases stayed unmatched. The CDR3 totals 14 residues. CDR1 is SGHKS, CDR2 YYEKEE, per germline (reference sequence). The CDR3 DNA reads TGTGCCAGCAATAACAGGGGCCCCTACAATGAGCAGTTCTTC. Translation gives CASNNRGPYNEQFF.

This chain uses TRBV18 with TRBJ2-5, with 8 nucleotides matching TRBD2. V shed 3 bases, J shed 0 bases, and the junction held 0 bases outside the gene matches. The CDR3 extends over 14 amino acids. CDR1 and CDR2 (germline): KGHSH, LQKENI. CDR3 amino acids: CASSPGLDQETQYF. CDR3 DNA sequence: TGTGCCAGCTCACCGGGACTAGACCAAGAGACCCAGTACTTC.

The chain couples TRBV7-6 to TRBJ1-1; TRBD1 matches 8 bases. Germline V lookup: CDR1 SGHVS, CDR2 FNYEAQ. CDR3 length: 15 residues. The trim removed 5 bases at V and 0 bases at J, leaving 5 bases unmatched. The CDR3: CASSPDRVLNTEAFF. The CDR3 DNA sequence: TGTGCCAGCAGCCCGGACAGGGTATTGAACACTGAAGCTTTCTTT.

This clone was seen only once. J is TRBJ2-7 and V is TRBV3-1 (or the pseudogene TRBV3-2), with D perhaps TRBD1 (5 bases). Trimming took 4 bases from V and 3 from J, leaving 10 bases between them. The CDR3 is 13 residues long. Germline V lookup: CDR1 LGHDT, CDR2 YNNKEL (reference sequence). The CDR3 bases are TGTGCCAGCAGCCCCAGGGCTGGCTACGAGCAGTACTTC. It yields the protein CASSPRAGYEQYF.

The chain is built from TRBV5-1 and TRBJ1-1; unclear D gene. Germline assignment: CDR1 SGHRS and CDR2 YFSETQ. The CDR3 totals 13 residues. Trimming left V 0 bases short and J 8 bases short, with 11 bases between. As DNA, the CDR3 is TGCGCCAGCAGCTTGGATTCAGATACAGAAGCTTTCTTT. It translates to CASSLDSDTEAFF.

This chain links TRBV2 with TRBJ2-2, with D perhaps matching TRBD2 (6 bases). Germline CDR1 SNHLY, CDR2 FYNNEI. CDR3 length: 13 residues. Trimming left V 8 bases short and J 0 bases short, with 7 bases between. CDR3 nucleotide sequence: TGTGCCAGCGGGACTGCGAACACCGGGGAGCTGTTTTTT. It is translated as CASGTANTGELFF. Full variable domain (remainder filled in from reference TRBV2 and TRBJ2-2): EPEVTQTPSHQVTQMGQEVILRCVPISNHLYFYWYRQILGQKVEFLVSFYNNEISEKSEIFDDQFSVERPDGSNFTLKIRSTKLEDSAMYFCASGTANTGELFFGEGSRLTVL.

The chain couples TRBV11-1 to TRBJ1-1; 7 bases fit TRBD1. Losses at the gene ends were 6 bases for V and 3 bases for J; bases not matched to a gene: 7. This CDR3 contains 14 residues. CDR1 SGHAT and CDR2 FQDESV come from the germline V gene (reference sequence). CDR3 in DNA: TGTGCCAGCAGTCCCCAGAGGGGGCACACTGAAGCTTTCTTT. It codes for CASSPQRGHTEAFF.

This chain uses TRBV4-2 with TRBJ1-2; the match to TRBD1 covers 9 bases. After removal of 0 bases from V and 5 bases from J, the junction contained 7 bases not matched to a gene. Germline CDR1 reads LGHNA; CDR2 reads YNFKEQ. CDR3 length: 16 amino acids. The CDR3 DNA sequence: TGTGCCAGCAGCCAAGAGAGTGCGGACAGGGGATATGGCTACACCTTC. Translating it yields CASSQESADRGYGYTF.